This T cell receptor beta chain was found in a study of vaccination and CD4 T cells after COVID-19. CDR1 and CDR2 (germline): SGHVS, FQNEAQ. The CDR3 extends over 14 amino acids. The Oncomine TCR Beta short-read assay sequenced DNA from cultured CD4+ T cells. The genomic DNA was obtained from cultured CD4+ T cells by extraction with the QIAamp micro DNA kit. TCRdb re-called the PCR reads through MiXCR, storing one row per CDR3 protein. This table holds about 10,000 distinct CDR3 sequences, about two fifths found once. On this clonotype: Its antigen is undetermined. One junction end disagrees with the germline gene, perhaps due to a read error.

Treatment denoted: roughly 11-day PBMC culture with coronavirus spike peptide pools or control peptides (ViraFEST assay). Cultures of PBMCs, 1.5 million to 2 million per well, were set up with 7.5 to 10 IU/ml IL-2 and around 9.7 ug/ml peptide pools. Sequencing input: CD4+ T cells from blood, cultured in vitro. The chain uses TRBV7-8 and TRBJ1-2; TRBD1 agrees at 7 bases. The origin of this receptor is a human donor who had recovered from COVID-19. The CDR3: CASSPNRGGYDYTF. Here the CDR3 DNA reads TGTGCCAGCAGCCCCAACAGGGGAGGGTATGACTACACCTTC.